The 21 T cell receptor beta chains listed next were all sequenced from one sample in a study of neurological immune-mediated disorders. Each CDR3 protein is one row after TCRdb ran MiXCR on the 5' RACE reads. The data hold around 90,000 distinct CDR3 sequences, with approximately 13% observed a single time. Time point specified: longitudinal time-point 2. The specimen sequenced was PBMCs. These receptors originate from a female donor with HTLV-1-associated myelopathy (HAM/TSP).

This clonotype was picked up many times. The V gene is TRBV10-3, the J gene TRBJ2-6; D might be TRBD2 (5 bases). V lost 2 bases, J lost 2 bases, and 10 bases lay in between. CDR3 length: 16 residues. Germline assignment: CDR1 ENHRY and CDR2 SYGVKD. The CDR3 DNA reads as TGTGCCATCAGTGAGAACCCCGGGGCTGGGGCCAACGTCCTGACTTTC. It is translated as CAISENPGAGANVLTF.

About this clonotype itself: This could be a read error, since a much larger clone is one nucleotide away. The DNA for the CDR3 is TGCGCCAGCAGCTTGGTCGGACAGGGGGACTCTTCACCCCTCCACTTT. It codes for CASSLVGQGDSSPLHF. The chain carries TRBV5-1 and TRBJ1-6; 10 bases are a match to TRBD1. Germline-derived CDR1 and CDR2 are SGHRS and YFSETQ. The CDR3 runs 16 residues. V gave up 0 bases and J gave up 9 bases; unmatched junction bases: 6.

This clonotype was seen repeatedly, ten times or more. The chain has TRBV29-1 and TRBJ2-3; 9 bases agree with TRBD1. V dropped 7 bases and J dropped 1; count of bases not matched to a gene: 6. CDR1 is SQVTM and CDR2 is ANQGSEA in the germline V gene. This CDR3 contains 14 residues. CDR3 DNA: TGCAGCGCGTCGGGGACAGGGCGCACAGATACGCAGTATTTT. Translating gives CSASGTGRTDTQYF.

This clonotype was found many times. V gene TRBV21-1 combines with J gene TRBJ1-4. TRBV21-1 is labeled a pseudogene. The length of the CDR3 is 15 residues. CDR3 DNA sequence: TGTGCCAGCAGCAAAGTTCGGGTGGGGTTTGAAAAACTGTTTTTT. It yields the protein CASSKVRVGFEKLFF.

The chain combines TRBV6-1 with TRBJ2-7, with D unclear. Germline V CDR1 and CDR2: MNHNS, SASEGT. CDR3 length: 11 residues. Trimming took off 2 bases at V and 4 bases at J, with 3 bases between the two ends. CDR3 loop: CASSEWYEQYF. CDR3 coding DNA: TGTGCCAGCAGTGAATGGTACGAGCAGTACTTC.

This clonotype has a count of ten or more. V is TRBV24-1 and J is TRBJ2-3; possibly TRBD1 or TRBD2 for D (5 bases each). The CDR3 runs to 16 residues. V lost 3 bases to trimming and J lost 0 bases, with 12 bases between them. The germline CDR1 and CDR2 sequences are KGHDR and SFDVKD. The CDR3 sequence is CATSDRGAPSTDTQYF. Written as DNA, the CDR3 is TGTGCCACCAGTGATAGAGGGGCGCCTAGCACAGATACGCAGTATTTT.

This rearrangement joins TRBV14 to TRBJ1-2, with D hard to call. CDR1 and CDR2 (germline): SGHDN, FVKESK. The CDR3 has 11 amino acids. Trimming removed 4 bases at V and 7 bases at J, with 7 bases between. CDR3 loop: CASSRWGGYTF. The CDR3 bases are TGTGCCAGCAGCCGGTGGGGTGGCTACACCTTC.

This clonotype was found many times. The CDR3 loop reads CASSPQGDQPQHF. CDR3 nucleotide sequence: TGTGCCAGCAGCCCACAGGGAGATCAGCCCCAGCATTTT. The chain recombines TRBV12-3 or TRBV12-4 with TRBJ1-5; possibly TRBD1 for D (6 bases). This CDR3 spans 13 amino acids. V lost 6 bases and J 5 bases, leaving 11 bases between the germline ends.

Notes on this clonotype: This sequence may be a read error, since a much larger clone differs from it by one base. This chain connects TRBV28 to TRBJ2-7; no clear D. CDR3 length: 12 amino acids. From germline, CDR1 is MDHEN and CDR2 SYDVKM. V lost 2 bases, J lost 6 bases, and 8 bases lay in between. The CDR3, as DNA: TGTGCCAGCAGTTTAGCCCCCGGCGAGCAGTACTTC. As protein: CASSLAPGEQYF.

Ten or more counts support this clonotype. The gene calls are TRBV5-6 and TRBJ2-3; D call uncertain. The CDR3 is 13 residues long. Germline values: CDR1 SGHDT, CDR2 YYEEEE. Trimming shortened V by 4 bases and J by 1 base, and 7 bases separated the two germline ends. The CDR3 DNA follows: TGTGCCAGCAGCGTCTACGGCACAGATACGCAGTATTTT. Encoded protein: CASSVYGTDTQYF.

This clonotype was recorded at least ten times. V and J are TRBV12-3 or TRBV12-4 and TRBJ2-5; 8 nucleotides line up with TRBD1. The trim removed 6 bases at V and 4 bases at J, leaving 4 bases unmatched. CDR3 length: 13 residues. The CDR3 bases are TGTGCCAGCAGCGGACAGGGCGGAGAGACCCAGTACTTC. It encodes CASSGQGGETQYF.

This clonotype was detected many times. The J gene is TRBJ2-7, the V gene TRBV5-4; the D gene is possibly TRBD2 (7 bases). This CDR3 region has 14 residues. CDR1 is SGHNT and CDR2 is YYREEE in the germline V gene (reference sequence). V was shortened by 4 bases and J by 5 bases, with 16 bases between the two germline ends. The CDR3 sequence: CASSRGGARDEQYF. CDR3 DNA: TGTGCCAGCAGCCGAGGGGGGGCCAGGGACGAGCAGTACTTC. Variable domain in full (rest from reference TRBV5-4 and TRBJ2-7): ETGVTQSPTHLIKTRGQQVTLRCSSQSGHNTVSWYQQALGQGPQFIFQYYREEENGRGNFPPRFSGLQFPNYSSELNVNALELDDSALYLCASSRGGARDEQYFGPGTRLTVT.

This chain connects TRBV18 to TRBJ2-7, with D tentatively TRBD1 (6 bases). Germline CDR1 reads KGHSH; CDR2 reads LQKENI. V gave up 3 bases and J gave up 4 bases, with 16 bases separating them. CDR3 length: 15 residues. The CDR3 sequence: CASSPRGSLSYEQYF. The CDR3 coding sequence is TGTGCCAGCTCACCGAGGGGGAGTCTGTCTTACGAGCAGTACTTC.

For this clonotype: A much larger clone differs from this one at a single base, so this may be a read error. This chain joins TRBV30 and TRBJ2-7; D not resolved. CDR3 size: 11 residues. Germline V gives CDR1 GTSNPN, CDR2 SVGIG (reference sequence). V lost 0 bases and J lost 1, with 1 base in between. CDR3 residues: CAWSVSYEQYF. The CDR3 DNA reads TGTGCCTGGAGTGTTTCCTACGAGCAGTACTTC.

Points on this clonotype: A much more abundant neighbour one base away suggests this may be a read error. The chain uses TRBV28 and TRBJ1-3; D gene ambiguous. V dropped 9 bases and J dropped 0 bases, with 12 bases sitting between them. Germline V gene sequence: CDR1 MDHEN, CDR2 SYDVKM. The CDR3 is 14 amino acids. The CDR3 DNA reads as TGTGCCAGAACCGCTCAGTTCTCTGGAAACACCATATATTTT. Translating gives CARTAQFSGNTIYF.

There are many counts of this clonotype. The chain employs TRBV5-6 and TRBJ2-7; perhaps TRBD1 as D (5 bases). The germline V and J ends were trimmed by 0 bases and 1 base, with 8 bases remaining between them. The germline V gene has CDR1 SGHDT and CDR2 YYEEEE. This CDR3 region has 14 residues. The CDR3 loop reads CASSLDRQSYEQYF. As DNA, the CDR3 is TGTGCCAGCAGCTTGGACAGACAGTCCTACGAGCAGTACTTC. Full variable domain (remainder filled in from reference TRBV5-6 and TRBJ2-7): DAGVTQSPTHLIKTRGQQVTLRCSPKSGHDTVSWYQQALGQGPQFIFQYYEEEERQRGNFPDRFSGHQFPNYSSELNVNALLLGDSALYLCASSLDRQSYEQYFGPGTRLTVT.

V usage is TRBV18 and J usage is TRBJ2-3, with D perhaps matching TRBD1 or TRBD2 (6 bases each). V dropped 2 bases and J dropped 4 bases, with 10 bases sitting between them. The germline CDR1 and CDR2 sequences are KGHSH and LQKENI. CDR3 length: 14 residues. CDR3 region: CASSPSRGPDTQYF. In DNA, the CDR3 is TGTGCCAGCTCACCAAGCCGGGGGCCAGATACGCAGTATTTT.

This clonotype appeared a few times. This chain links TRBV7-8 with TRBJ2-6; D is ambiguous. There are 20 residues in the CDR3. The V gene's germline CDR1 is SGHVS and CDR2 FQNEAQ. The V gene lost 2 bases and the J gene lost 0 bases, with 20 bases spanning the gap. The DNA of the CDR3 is TGTGCCAGCAGCTTAATCGGAAGCCCTGGGGTGGCCTCTGGGGCCAACGTCCTGACTTTC. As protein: CASSLIGSPGVASGANVLTF. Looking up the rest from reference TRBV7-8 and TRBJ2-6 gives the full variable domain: GAGVSQSPRYKVAKRGQDVALRCDPISGHVSLFWYQQALGQGPEFLTYFQNEAQLDKSGLPSDRFFAERPEGSVSTLKIQRTQQEDSAVYLCASSLIGSPGVASGANVLTFGAGSRLTVL.

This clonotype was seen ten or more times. The DNA of the CDR3 is TGCGCCAGCAGCTCGGGACCGGCCTATGGCTACACCTTC. It codes for CASSSGPAYGYTF. This chain joins TRBV5-1 and TRBJ1-2, with a weak D call TRBD1 (5 bases). This CDR3 region has 13 residues. Trimming shortened V by 3 bases and J by 4 bases, and 10 bases separated the two germline ends. Germline V CDR1 and CDR2: SGHRS, YFSETQ.

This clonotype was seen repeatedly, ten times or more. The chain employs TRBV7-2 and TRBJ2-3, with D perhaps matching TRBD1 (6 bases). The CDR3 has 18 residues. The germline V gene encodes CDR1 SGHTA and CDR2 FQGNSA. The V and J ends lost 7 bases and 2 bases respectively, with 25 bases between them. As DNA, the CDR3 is TGTGCCAGCAAGCGCCGGGACACATCCCTCACCGTCACAGATACGCAGTATTTT. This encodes CASKRRDTSLTVTDTQYF.

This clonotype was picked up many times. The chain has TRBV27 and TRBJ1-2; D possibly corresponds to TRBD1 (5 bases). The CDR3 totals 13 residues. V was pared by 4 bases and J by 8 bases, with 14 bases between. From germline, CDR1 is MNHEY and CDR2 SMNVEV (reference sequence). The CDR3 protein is CASSSSRVPGYTF. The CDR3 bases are TGTGCCAGCAGTTCTTCCAGGGTGCCCGGCTACACCTTC.